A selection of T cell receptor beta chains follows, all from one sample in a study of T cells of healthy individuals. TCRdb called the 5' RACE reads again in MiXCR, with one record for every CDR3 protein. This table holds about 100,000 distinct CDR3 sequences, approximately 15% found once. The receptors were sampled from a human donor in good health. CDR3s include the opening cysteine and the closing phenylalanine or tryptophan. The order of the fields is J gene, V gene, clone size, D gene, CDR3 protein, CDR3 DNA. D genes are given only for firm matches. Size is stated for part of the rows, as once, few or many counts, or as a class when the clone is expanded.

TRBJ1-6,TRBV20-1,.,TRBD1,CSASNDRGYSPLHF,TGCAGTGCTTCCAACGACAGGGGATATTCACCCCTCCACTTT
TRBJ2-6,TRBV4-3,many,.,CASSQDGGGANVLTF,TGCGCCAGCAGCCAAGATGGGGGTGGGGCCAACGTCCTGACTTTC
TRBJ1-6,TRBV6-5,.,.,CASGKDRNNSPLHF,TGTGCCAGCGGAAAGGACAGAAATAATTCACCCCTCCACTTT
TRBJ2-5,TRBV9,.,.,CASSGTLLETQYF,TGTGCCAGCAGCGGCACGCTCCTGGAGACCCAGTACTTC
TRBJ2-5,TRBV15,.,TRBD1,CATSRDTGGYETQYF,TGTGCCACCAGCAGAGATACAGGGGGCTACGAGACCCAGTACTTC
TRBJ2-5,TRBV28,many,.,CATGAVDGSETQYF,TGTGCCACCGGAGCGGTGGACGGATCGGAGACCCAGTACTTC
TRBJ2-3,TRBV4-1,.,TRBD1,CASSQESAGQVPDTQYF,TGCGCCAGCAGCCAAGAAAGTGCCGGACAGGTCCCAGATACGCAGTATTTT
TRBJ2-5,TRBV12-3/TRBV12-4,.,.,CASSTGRYAGETQYF,TGTGCCAGCAGTACCGGACGGTACGCGGGGGAGACCCAGTACTTC
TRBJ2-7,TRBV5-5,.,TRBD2,CASSLGGRSEQYF,TGTGCCAGCAGCTTGGGCGGGAGGTCTGAGCAGTACTTC
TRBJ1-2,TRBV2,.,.,CASSEVFLQMFYGYTF,TGTGCCAGCAGTGAAGTGTTCTTACAGATGTTCTATGGCTACACCTTC
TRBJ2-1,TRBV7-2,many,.,CASSLAFGTYNEQFF,TGTGCCAGCAGCTTAGCATTTGGAACCTACAATGAGCAGTTCTTC
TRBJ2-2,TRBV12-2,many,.,CASRLRMRTNTGELFF,TGTGCAAGTCGCTTACGAATGAGGACAAACACCGGGGAGCTGTTTTTT
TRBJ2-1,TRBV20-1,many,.,CSARRGGHYNEQFF,TGCAGTGCTAGACGCGGGGGCCACTACAATGAGCAGTTCTTC
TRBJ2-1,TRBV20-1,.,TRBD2,CSARGPAGKLAGPYNEQFF,TGCAGTGCTAGAGGGCCGGCTGGGAAACTAGCGGGACCGTACAATGAGCAGTTCTTC
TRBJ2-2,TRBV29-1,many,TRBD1,CSAAGTGEKGGELFF,TGCAGCGCGGCCGGGACAGGGGAGAAAGGCGGGGAGCTGTTTTTT
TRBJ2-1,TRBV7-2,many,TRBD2,CASSPGGRASNEQFF,TGTGCCAGCAGCCCGGGCGGGAGAGCATCCAATGAGCAGTTCTTC
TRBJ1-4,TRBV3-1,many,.,CASGEDSPEKLFF,TGTGCCAGCGGCGAGGACAGCCCTGAAAAACTGTTTTTT
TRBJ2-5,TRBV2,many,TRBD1,CASSDRGTGGQETQYF,TGTGCCAGCAGTGATCGGGGGACAGGGGGCCAAGAGACCCAGTACTTC
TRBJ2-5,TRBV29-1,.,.,CSVLGAETQYF,TGCAGCGTTCTGGGGGCAGAGACCCAGTACTTC
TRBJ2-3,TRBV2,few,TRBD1,CASSRTGGADTQYF,TGTGCCAGCTCTAGGACAGGGGGCGCAGATACGCAGTATTTT
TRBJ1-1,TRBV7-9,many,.,CASSEKQGAAEAFF,TGTGCCAGCAGCGAGAAACAGGGCGCGGCTGAAGCTTTCTTT
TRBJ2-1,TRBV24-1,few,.,CATSEGYEQFF,TGTGCCACCAGTGAAGGGTATGAGCAGTTCTTC
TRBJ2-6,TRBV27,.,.,CASSYDRGENVLTF,TGTGCCAGCAGTTACGATCGAGGAGAGAACGTCCTGACTTTC
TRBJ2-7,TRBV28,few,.,CASSSRGRGFSYEQYF,TGTGCCAGCAGTTCCCGGGGCAGGGGTTTCTCCTACGAGCAGTACTTC
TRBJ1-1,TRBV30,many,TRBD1,CAWMGQPNTEAFF,TGTGCCTGGATGGGACAGCCGAACACTGAAGCTTTCTTT
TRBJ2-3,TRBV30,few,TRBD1,CAWDRGLSTDTQYF,TGTGCCTGGGACAGGGGGCTTAGCACAGATACGCAGTATTTT
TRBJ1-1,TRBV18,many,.,CASSFGGRRTEAFF,TGTGCCAGCTCATTTGGGGGTCGGCGTACTGAAGCTTTCTTT
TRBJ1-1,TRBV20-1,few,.,CSAPGRFETEAFF,TGCAGTGCCCCGGGGCGGTTTGAAACTGAAGCTTTCTTT
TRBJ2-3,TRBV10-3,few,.,CATTSPRGSDTQYF,TGTGCCACTACTAGCCCCAGGGGGTCAGATACGCAGTATTTT
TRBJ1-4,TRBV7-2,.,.,CASSVGVTNEKLFF,TGTGCCAGCAGTGTAGGGGTAACTAATGAAAAACTGTTTTTT
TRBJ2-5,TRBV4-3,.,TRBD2,CASSQGPTSGQETQYF,TGCGCCAGCAGCCAAGGCCCTACTAGCGGACAAGAGACCCAGTACTTC
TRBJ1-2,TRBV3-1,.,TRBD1,CASSQRQGFGYTF,TGTGCCAGCAGCCAAAGACAGGGGTTTGGCTACACCTTC
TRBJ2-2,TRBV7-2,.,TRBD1,CASTLTGARATGELFF,TGTGCCAGCACCCTGACAGGGGCTCGAGCGACCGGGGAGCTGTTTTTT
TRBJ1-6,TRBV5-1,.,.,CASSSGRDNSPLHF,TGCGCCAGCAGCTCCGGGCGAGATAATTCACCCCTCCACTTT
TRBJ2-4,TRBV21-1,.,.,CASSTRRGTALAKNIQYF,TGTGCCAGCAGCACCCGGAGGGGGACAGCTCTAGCCAAAAACATTCAGTACTTC
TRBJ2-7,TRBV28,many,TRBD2,CASSFHTSGTYEQYF,TGTGCCAGCAGTTTCCACACTAGCGGGACCTACGAGCAGTACTTC
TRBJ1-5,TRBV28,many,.,CASSFPDRYQPQHF,TGTGCCAGCAGTTTCCCGGACAGATATCAGCCCCAGCATTTT
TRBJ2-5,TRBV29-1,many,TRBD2,CSSGLAGGQETQYF,TGCAGCTCAGGACTAGCGGGAGGGCAAGAGACCCAGTACTTC
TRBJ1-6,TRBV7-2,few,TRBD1,CASSLDGTGSIHF,TGTGCCAGCAGCTTAGATGGGACAGGGTCCATCCACTTT
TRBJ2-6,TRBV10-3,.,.,CAIRQDSSGANVLTF,TGTGCCATCAGACAAGACAGCTCTGGGGCCAACGTCCTGACTTTC
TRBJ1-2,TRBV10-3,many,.,CAISSQDNYGYTF,TGTGCCATCAGTTCACAGGATAACTATGGCTACACCTTC
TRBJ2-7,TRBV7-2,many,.,CASSLGRRYEQYF,TGTGCCAGCAGCCTAGGACGGAGATACGAGCAGTACTTC
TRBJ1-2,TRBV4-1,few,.,CASSQVGLANYGYTF,TGCGCCAGCAGCCAAGTAGGGCTGGCTAACTATGGCTACACCTTC
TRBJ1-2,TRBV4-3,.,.,CASSQQSPGDYGYTF,TGCGCCAGCAGCCAACAATCCCCAGGGGACTATGGCTACACCTTC
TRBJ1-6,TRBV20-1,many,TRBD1,CSARDGTGRSPLHF,TGCAGTGCTAGAGATGGGACAGGGCGTTCACCCCTCCACTTT
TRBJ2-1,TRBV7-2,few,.,CASSFFRHLGNEQFF,TGTGCCAGCAGCTTTTTTAGGCATTTGGGGAATGAGCAGTTCTTC
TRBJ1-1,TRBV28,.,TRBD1,CASSRTGVTSEAFF,TGTGCCAGCAGTAGGACAGGGGTAACCTCAGAAGCTTTCTTT
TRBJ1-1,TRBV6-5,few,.,CASSPRPGGTEAFF,TGTGCCAGCAGCCCCCGGCCGGGGGGCACTGAAGCTTTCTTT
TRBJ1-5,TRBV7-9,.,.,CASSTDWSNQPQHF,TGTGCCAGCAGCACCGACTGGAGCAATCAGCCCCAGCATTTT
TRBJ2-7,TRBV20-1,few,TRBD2,CSASGGATKREQYF,TGCAGTGCTAGCGGGGGGGCCACCAAGCGGGAGCAGTACTTC
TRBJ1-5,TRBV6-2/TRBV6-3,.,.,CASTKDSVSNQPQHF,TGTGCCAGCACCAAGGACAGTGTTAGCAATCAGCCCCAGCATTTT